This T cell receptor (beta chain) emerged from a study of OX40 agonist ivuxolimab in advanced cancers. This table comes from immunoSEQ multiplex PCR, and its TCRdb copy is limited to in-frame clones, with some not included. The repertoire holds about 61,000 clones, with about 92% as singletons. Looked up from germline, CDR1 is MNHEY and CDR2 is SMNVEV (reference sequence). Trimming pared 3 bases from V and 8 bases from J, leaving 20 bases between. The CDR3 is 16 residues long. Study results and limitations: At doses 0.1 to 3.0 mg/kg, CD4+ and CD8+ clones expanded.

For this clone: The target antigen is unknown.

The sample in question was CD4+ or CD8+ T cells sorted from blood, obtained in a trial of the OX40 agonist ivuxolimab. The chain combines TRBV27 with TRBJ2-1; the D call may be TRBD1 or TRBD2 (5 bases each). This TCR came from an adult with an advanced solid tumor such as melanoma, head and neck, liver or kidney cancer. CDR3 DNA sequence: TGTGCCAGCAGTTTCTCGTGGGACGGAGGTGGTGATGAGCAGTTCTTC. Amino acids: CASSFSWDGGGDEQFF.